Shown below are 29 T cell receptor beta chains from a single sample sequenced in a study of T-cell memory formation after mild COVID-19. One entry per CDR3 protein, called by TCRdb with MiXCR from the 5' RACE reads. The sample carries fewer than 250,000 distinct CDR3 sequences, around 20% recorded once. Sequenced sample: PBMCs or a T cell subset sorted from them (not recorded which). Source of these receptors: an adult woman who had mild COVID-19 (a few samples of this study predate the infection). Cell type and time point are not known.

The chain couples TRBV12-3 or TRBV12-4 to TRBJ2-3; no definite D call. The CDR3 has 15 amino acids. V gave up 2 bases and J gave up 1 base, with 10 bases separating them. Written as DNA, the CDR3 is TGTGCCAGCAGTTTACGGCAATCTGGCACAGATACGCAGTATTTT. Translating it yields CASSLRQSGTDTQYF.

This clonotype was seen a handful of times. The chain is built from TRBV5-1 and TRBJ1-1; possible D gene TRBD1, 6 bases. V was cut by 0 bases and J by 5 bases, with 11 bases left in between. This CDR3 is 14 amino acids long. Germline CDR1 reads SGHRS; CDR2 reads YFSETQ. CDR3 protein: CASSLEGVRTEAFF. The CDR3 bases are TGCGCCAGCAGCTTGGAGGGGGTACGTACTGAAGCTTTCTTT.

The gene calls are TRBV29-1 and TRBJ2-7; D possibly corresponds to TRBD2 (7 bases). The CDR3 is 16 residues long. Germline V gives CDR1 SQVTM, CDR2 ANQGSEA. Trimming removed 5 bases at V and 2 bases at J, with 22 bases between. The CDR3 bases are TGCAGCGTTAACGGGGCCGCTCGGGGGGCCACCTACGAGCAGTACTTC. It yields the protein CSVNGAARGATYEQYF.

This clonotype was observed at least ten times. J is TRBJ2-7 and V is TRBV15, with D hard to call. The CDR3 consists of 15 residues. Trimming took off 0 bases at V and 6 bases at J, with 15 bases between the two ends. Germline CDR1 reads LNHNV; CDR2 reads YYDKDF (reference sequence). The CDR3 DNA is TGTGCCACCAGCAGAGATCGAGGACCCGGCTTCGAGCAGTACTTC. Amino acids: CATSRDRGPGFEQYF.

The rearrangement uses TRBV12-3 or TRBV12-4 and TRBJ1-1; 7 bases align to TRBD1. V gave up 4 bases and J gave up 1 base; unmatched junction bases: 12. The CDR3 extends over 17 amino acids. CDR3: CASSSDRRRGGNTEAFF. CDR3 bases: TGTGCCAGCAGTTCCGACCGCCGCAGGGGGGGGAACACTGAAGCTTTCTTT.

The chain is built from TRBV20-1 and TRBJ2-2; D is unclear. There are 15 residues in the CDR3. Trimming removed 0 bases from V and 2 bases from J, with 10 bases in between. Germline V gives CDR1 DFQATT, CDR2 SNEGSKA (reference sequence). The CDR3: CSARDIARNTGELFF. The CDR3 region has the DNA TGCAGTGCTAGAGATATAGCTCGAAACACCGGGGAGCTGTTTTTT.

In this sample, this clonotype turned up many times. V gene TRBV5-1 combines with J gene TRBJ2-3, with 9 bases that match TRBD2. J gave up 1 base and V 1 base, and 1 base lay outside the gene matches. This CDR3 region has 15 residues. Germline V gives CDR1 SGHRS, CDR2 YFSETQ. CDR3 DNA: TGCGCCAGCAGCTTGCAGCGGGGGGGCACAGATACGCAGTATTTT. Protein product: CASSLQRGGTDTQYF.

This clonotype was seen ten or more times. The chain links TRBV5-1 to TRBJ2-5; 8 nucleotides agree with TRBD2. CDR1 is SGHRS and CDR2 is YFSETQ in the germline V gene. The ends lost 0 bases at V and 4 bases at J; junction bases unmatched: 8. The length of the CDR3 is 16 residues. CDR3 nucleotides: TGCGCCAGCAGCTTGGTCTTAGGTCTAGCGGGAGAGACCCAGTACTTC. Translated, it gives CASSLVLGLAGETQYF.

The sample holds a few counts of this clonotype. The genes are TRBV6-5 and TRBJ2-1; TRBD2 is a possible D gene (6 bases). Germline V lookup: CDR1 MNHEY, CDR2 SVGAGI. The CDR3 consists of 15 residues. Trimming removed 9 bases from V and 7 bases from J, with 22 bases in between. CDR3 coding DNA: TGTGCCAGTTACGGCCGGCGGGGCTTTAGGAATGAGCAGTTCTTC. It yields the protein CASYGRRGFRNEQFF.

The rearrangement joins TRBV12-3 or TRBV12-4 to TRBJ1-1, with a tentative D call TRBD1 (6 bases). The CDR3 spans 16 residues. V gave up 3 bases and J gave up 0 bases, with 14 bases separating them. CDR3 nucleotide sequence: TGTGCCAGCAGTTTGAGTGGGGGCAGAATGAACACTGAAGCTTTCTTT. Protein: CASSLSGGRMNTEAFF.

This clonotype was detected only a few times. The chain joins TRBV20-1 to TRBJ1-1; 7 nucleotides line up with TRBD1. CDR1 is DFQATT, CDR2 SNEGSKA, per germline (reference sequence). CDR3 length: 18 residues. J lost 2 bases, V lost 1 base, and 16 bases had no gene match. CDR3 sequence reads: CSARGLGQGVTINTEAFF. The CDR3 bases are TGCAGTGCTAGAGGGCTGGGGCAGGGGGTGACAATAAACACTGAAGCTTTCTTT.

The chain joins TRBV20-1 to TRBJ1-5; no definite D call. Trimming left V 3 bases short and J 5 bases short, with 23 bases between. CDR3 length equals 17 residues. Germline CDR1 and CDR2: DFQATT and SNEGSKA (reference sequence). Written as DNA, the CDR3 is TGCAGTGCTAGTGAGGTTTTCGGGGTTCGGTTGGATCAGCCCCAGCATTTT. This gives the protein CSASEVFGVRLDQPQHF.

A few counts support this clonotype. The chain is built from TRBV18 and TRBJ2-3; 9 bases agree with TRBD2. The CDR3 loop spans 16 amino acids. The germline V gene encodes CDR1 KGHSH and CDR2 LQKENI. The junction had 11 bases not matched to a gene; V was cut back by 3 bases and J by 7 bases. The CDR3 region has the DNA TGTGCCAGCTCACCTGGTAGCGGGGGACAATGGAATACGCAGTATTTT. This encodes CASSPGSGGQWNTQYF.

This clonotype has just a few counts. The chain combines TRBV20-1 with TRBJ2-5; D possibly corresponds to TRBD1 (6 bases). The CDR3 contains 12 residues. Germline CDR1 and CDR2: DFQATT and SNEGSKA (reference sequence). Trimming pared 1 base from V and 7 bases from J, leaving 10 bases between. The CDR3 loop reads CSARAEGGTQYF. The DNA of the CDR3 is TGCAGTGCTAGAGCTGAAGGGGGGACCCAGTACTTC.

This clonotype has a count of ten or more. In DNA, the CDR3 is TGTGCCAGCAGCTCTTTGGGGAGCGGGACAGAGACCCAGTACTTC. Amino acids: CASSSLGSGTETQYF. V is TRBV7-2 and J is TRBJ2-5; 7 nucleotides line up with TRBD2. CDR1 SGHTA and CDR2 FQGNSA come from the germline V gene. V lost 4 bases to trimming and J lost 4 bases; unmatched junction nucleotides: 9. The CDR3 runs to 15 residues.

The J gene is TRBJ1-1, the V gene TRBV6-2 or TRBV6-3; 9 nucleotides match TRBD1. V dropped 7 bases and J dropped 3; count of bases not matched to a gene: 9. This CDR3 spans 15 amino acids. The germline gives CDR1 MNHEY, CDR2 SVGEGT. The CDR3 sequence is CASIEQTGGDTEAFF. Here the CDR3 DNA reads TGTGCCAGCATCGAACAGACAGGGGGGGACACTGAAGCTTTCTTT.

This clonotype was found a few times. V is TRBV4-2 and J is TRBJ2-3, with TRBD1 identical over 11 bases. J lost 2 bases, V lost 5 bases, and 12 bases had no gene match. Germline CDR1 LGHNA, CDR2 YNFKEQ. CDR3 length equals 18 residues. The CDR3 bases are TGTGCCAGCAGCTCACGCGGACAGGGGGCTACTTACACAGATACGCAGTATTTT. It codes for CASSSRGQGATYTDTQYF.

This clonotype was counted between two and nine times. The chain links TRBV7-9 to TRBJ2-1; the match to TRBD2 covers 10 bases. Germline V gene lookup returns CDR1 SEHNR and CDR2 FQNEAQ (reference sequence). The CDR3 consists of 14 residues. With 5 bases clipped from V and 10 bases from J, the junction kept 8 bases outside the gene matches. The CDR3 bases are TGTGCCAGCAGCATACTAGCGGGAAGAGGAGAGCAGTTCTTC. Amino acids: CASSILAGRGEQFF.

The chain recombines TRBV21-1 with TRBJ2-7; the table's TRBD1 call for D was not verified on the DNA. TRBV21-1 is marked as a pseudogene. The CDR3 has 13 amino acids. For the CDR3, the DNA is TGTGCCAGCACCCCCCCAGGAGGCGGCGAGCAGTACTTC. Translating gives CASTPPGGGEQYF.

This sequence joins TRBV3-1 and TRBJ2-3, with D maybe TRBD2 (5 bases). The CDR3 spans 16 residues. Germline V gene lookup returns CDR1 LGHDT and CDR2 YNNKEL (reference sequence). The V and J ends lost 2 bases and 0 bases respectively, with 12 bases between them. This CDR3 reads CASSQRGGPSTDTQYF. In DNA form, the CDR3 reads TGTGCCAGCAGCCAAAGAGGAGGTCCTAGCACAGATACGCAGTATTTT.

This clonotype came up many times. This chain connects TRBV19 to TRBJ1-1, with 10 bases that match TRBD1. The CDR3 is 13 residues long. The V segment lost 4 bases and the J segment 10 bases; nucleotides outside the gene matches: 6. Germline CDR1 and CDR2: LNHDA and SQIVND (reference sequence). The chain's CDR3 is CASSTDRGRGAFF. The CDR3 bases are TGTGCCAGTAGTACAGACAGGGGGCGCGGAGCTTTCTTT.

This clonotype was counted between two and nine times. The chain is built from TRBV3-1 and TRBJ2-1, with D perhaps assigned TRBD1 or TRBD2 (5 bases each). Trimming cost V 3 bases and J 7 bases, with 10 bases left between them. This CDR3 comprises 13 residues. Germline V gene sequence: CDR1 LGHDT, CDR2 YNNKEL (reference sequence). In DNA, the CDR3 is TGTGCCAGCAGCCATGGGACGGCTAATGAGCAGTTCTTC. It encodes CASSHGTANEQFF.

The rearrangement uses TRBV18 and TRBJ2-3; TRBD1 matches 8 bases. With 1 base clipped from V and 4 bases from J, the junction kept 1 base outside the gene matches. CDR3 length equals 14 residues. The germline V gene has CDR1 KGHSH and CDR2 LQKENI. CDR3 sequence: CASSPRQGPDTQYF. The CDR3 bases are TGTGCCAGCTCACCACGACAGGGGCCAGATACGCAGTATTTT.

The CDR3 DNA follows: TGTGCCAGCAGCTTACAGCTGTTGAGCTCCTACAATGAGCAGTTCTTC. Translated, it gives CASSLQLLSSYNEQFF. The rearrangement links TRBV11-1 to TRBJ2-1; D is undetermined. The CDR3 runs to 16 residues. Trimming took 2 bases from V and 0 from J, leaving 11 bases between them. The germline CDR1 and CDR2 sequences are SGHAT and FQDESV (reference sequence).

This clonotype was counted between two and nine times. At one boundary the junction diverges from the germline segment, which might be a read error. This sequence joins TRBV7-7 and TRBJ2-7; 9 nucleotides align to TRBD1. CDR1 SSHAT and CDR2 FNYEAQ come from the germline V gene (reference sequence). The CDR3 has 13 residues. The chain's CDR3 is CASRLGQGCEQYF. CDR3 sequence (DNA): TGTGCCAGCAGATTAGGACAGGGGTGCGAGCAGTACTTC.

This clonotype was detected ten times or more. The V gene is TRBV6-5, the J gene TRBJ2-1, with D hard to call. Germline V gene data show CDR1 as MNHEY and CDR2 as SVGAGI. This CDR3 is 14 amino acids long. V lost 7 bases and J 1 base, leaving 11 bases between the germline ends. The CDR3 loop reads CASKGRNSYNEQFF. CDR3 coding DNA: TGTGCCAGCAAAGGACGAAATTCCTACAATGAGCAGTTCTTC.

V gene TRBV5-1 combines with J gene TRBJ1-1; D possibly corresponds to TRBD1 (6 bases). With 0 bases removed from V and 2 bases from J, the gap between germline ends came to 8 bases. The CDR3 contains 14 residues. Germline values: CDR1 SGHRS, CDR2 YFSETQ. Here the CDR3 DNA reads TGCGCCAGCAGCTTGGAGGGGACAAACACTGAAGCTTTCTTT. This encodes CASSLEGTNTEAFF.

This clonotype was counted only a few times. The chain employs TRBV10-3 and TRBJ1-2; TRBD1 is a possible D gene (6 bases). With 6 bases removed from V and 3 bases from J, the gap between germline ends came to 17 bases. Germline V CDR1 and CDR2: ENHRY, SYGVKD. This CDR3 spans 15 amino acids. CDR3 nucleotide sequence: TGTGCCATCAGCGGACGGGGGGCCGGGCACTATGGCTACACCTTC. Translated, it gives CAISGRGAGHYGYTF.

This clonotype was counted between two and nine times. This rearrangement joins TRBV20-1 to TRBJ1-3; D may be TRBD1 (5 bases). Germline V lookup: CDR1 DFQATT, CDR2 SNEGSKA (reference sequence). The CDR3 is 13 residues long. V was trimmed by 6 bases and J by 7 bases, leaving 16 bases between them. The CDR3 loop reads CSATHGTVNTIYF. CDR3 nucleotides: TGCAGTGCAACCCACGGGACGGTGAACACCATATATTTT.